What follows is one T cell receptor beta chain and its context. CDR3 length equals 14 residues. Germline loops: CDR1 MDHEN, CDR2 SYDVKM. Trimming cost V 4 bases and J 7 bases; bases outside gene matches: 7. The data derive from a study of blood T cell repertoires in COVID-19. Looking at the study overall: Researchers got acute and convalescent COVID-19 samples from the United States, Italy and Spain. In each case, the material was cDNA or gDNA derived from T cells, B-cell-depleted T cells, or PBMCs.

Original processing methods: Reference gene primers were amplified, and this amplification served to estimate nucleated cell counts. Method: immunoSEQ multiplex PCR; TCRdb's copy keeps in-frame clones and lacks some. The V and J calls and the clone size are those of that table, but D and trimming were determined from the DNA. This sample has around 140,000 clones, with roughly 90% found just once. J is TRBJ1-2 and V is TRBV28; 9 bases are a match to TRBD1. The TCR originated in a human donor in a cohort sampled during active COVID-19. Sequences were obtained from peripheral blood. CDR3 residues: CASSSDRGYGGYTF. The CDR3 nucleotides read TGTGCCAGCAGTTCTGACAGGGGGTACGGTGGCTACACCTTC.